The entry below describes one T cell receptor beta chain. This sample was included in a study of PD-L1 blockade in urothelial cancer. About the research overall: In terms of prior chemotherapy, patients had received 0 to 3 regimens.

The germline CDR1 and CDR2 sequences are GTSNPN and SVGIG (reference sequence). The CDR3 has 15 residues. The V end lost 8 bases, the J end lost 4 bases, and 20 bases lay between the germline ends. As for time point: peripheral blood 6 weeks after treatment start. Locally advanced or metastatic urothelial carcinoma affected the patients. Only in-frame clones appear in the TCRdb table, and some are missing; sequencing was by immunoSEQ multiplex PCR. The table records 100,000 to 150,000 clones, 86% of them present only once. The input for sequencing was PBMCs, taken around atezolizumab (anti-PD-L1) treatment. The rearrangement links TRBV30 to TRBJ2-2; D is unclear. The source is a man between 50 and 59 years old with urothelial cancer. DNA of the CDR3: TGTGCCGCAAGATCCGGCGGTACGGGCACCGGGGAGCTGTTTTTT. This translates into CAARSGGTGTGELFF. Using reference TRBV30 and TRBJ2-2 for the parts outside the CDR3, the full variable domain is SQTIHQWPATLVQPVGSPLSLECTVEGTSNPNLYWYRQAAGRGLQLLFYSVGIGQISSEVPQNLSASRPQDRQFILSSKKLLLSDSGFYLCAARSGGTGTGELFFGEGSRLTVL.